This passage covers 24 T cell receptor beta chains from one sample sequenced in a study of cytomegalovirus exposure and HLA in healthy donors. Repertoires were generated with immunoSEQ multiplex PCR, while TCRdb's copy carries only in-frame clones and drops some. The sample contains roughly 150,000 clones, 85% to 90% of which appear only once. The specimen was PBMCs. These receptors originate from a woman aged 18-30 years in good health and CMV-seropositive.

The V and J genes are TRBV7-6 and TRBJ2-7, with 7 bases fitting TRBD2. Germline assignment: CDR1 SGHVS and CDR2 FNYEAQ. Trimming removed 1 base from V and 0 bases from J; junction bases left unmatched: 6. The CDR3 consists of 16 residues. Written as DNA, the CDR3 is TGTGCCAGCAGCTTAGAGCCCGGGGGGAACTCCTACGAGCAGTACTTC. Translating gives CASSLEPGGNSYEQYF. Combining the CDR3 with reference TRBV7-6 and TRBJ2-7 gives the whole variable domain GAGVSQSPRYKVTKRGQDVALRCDPISGHVSLYWYRQALGQGPEFLTYFNYEAQQDKSGLPNDRFSAERPEGSISTLTIQRTEQRDSAMYRCASSLEPGGNSYEQYFGPGTRLTVT.

This clone was observed a single time. J is TRBJ2-3 and V is TRBV9, with a possible D match to TRBD1 (6 bases). CDR1 is SGDLS and CDR2 is YYNGEE in the germline V gene. The V end lost 3 bases, the J end lost 1 base, and 18 bases lay between the germline ends. There are 17 residues in the CDR3. The CDR3 is CASSARTDSMGTDTQYF. The CDR3 DNA sequence: TGTGCCAGCAGCGCAAGGACAGATAGCATGGGCACAGATACGCAGTATTTT.

The chain is built from TRBV7-3 and TRBJ2-7; D gene ambiguous. CDR1 SGHTA and CDR2 FQGTGA come from the germline V gene. The CDR3 contains 14 residues. V was shortened by 2 bases and J by 2 bases, with 10 bases between the two germline ends. The chain's CDR3 is CASSLAPSAYEQYF. For the CDR3, the DNA is TGTGCCAGCAGCTTAGCTCCGTCAGCCTACGAGCAGTACTTC.

The rearrangement links TRBV11-3 to TRBJ2-7, with 9 bases aligning to TRBD1. J was trimmed by 12 bases and V by 5 bases; bases with no gene match: 5. Germline V gene sequence: CDR1 SGHNT, CDR2 YENEEA. The CDR3 is 11 amino acids. DNA of the CDR3: TGTGCCAGCAGCCACGGGACAGGGCCGTACTTC. It is translated as CASSHGTGPYF.

V is TRBV11-2 and J is TRBJ2-7; 9 bases agree with TRBD2. Germline CDR1 and CDR2: SGHAT and FQNNGV. This CDR3 has 13 amino acids. The V segment lost 1 base and the J segment 7 bases; nucleotides outside the gene matches: 2. This CDR3 reads CASSLVLAGEQYF. The CDR3 DNA is TGTGCCAGCAGCTTAGTGCTAGCGGGAGAGCAGTACTTC.

The V call is TRBV7-2, the J call TRBJ1-2; maybe TRBD1 (5 bases). The CDR3 is made up of 13 amino acids. The V gene lost 3 bases and the J gene lost 1 base, with 6 bases spanning the gap. Per germline, CDR1 SGHTA and CDR2 FQGNSA. CDR3 loop: CASSFGGNYGYTF. The CDR3 nucleotides are TGTGCCAGCAGCTTCGGGGGTAACTATGGCTACACCTTC.

V is TRBV7-6 and J is TRBJ2-3, with 9 positions matching TRBD2. Looked up from germline, CDR1 is SGHVS and CDR2 is FNYEAQ. CDR3 length: 16 amino acids. V dropped 5 bases and J dropped 0; count of bases not matched to a gene: 6. CDR3 amino acids: CASSPRTSASTDTQYF. As DNA, the CDR3 is TGTGCCAGCAGCCCGCGGACTAGCGCCAGCACAGATACGCAGTATTTT.

The V and J genes are TRBV18 and TRBJ2-1; 11 nucleotides agree with TRBD2. The CDR3 totals 16 residues. Trimming removed 2 bases from V and 6 bases from J; junction bases left unmatched: 6. Germline values: CDR1 KGHSH, CDR2 LQKENI. CDR3 DNA sequence: TGTGCCAGCTCACCAAGGGGACTAGCGGTTGTCAATGAGCAGTTCTTC. Amino acids: CASSPRGLAVVNEQFF.

The chain employs TRBV5-5 and TRBJ2-7; TRBD1 agrees at 12 bases. Germline V lookup: CDR1 SGHKS, CDR2 YYEKEE (reference sequence). This CDR3 is 16 amino acids long. V dropped 4 bases and J dropped 2; count of bases not matched to a gene: 7. CDR3 residues: CASSPGQGAGAYEQYF. For the CDR3, the DNA is TGTGCCAGCAGCCCGGGACAGGGGGCCGGGGCCTACGAGCAGTACTTC.

The chain joins TRBV9 to TRBJ2-3; 9 bases fit TRBD2. The length of the CDR3 is 15 residues. CDR1 is SGDLS, CDR2 YYNGEE, per germline. Trimming took 0 bases from V and 2 from J; bases not matched to a gene: 1. The DNA of the CDR3 is TGTGCCAGCAGCGTAGCGGGACTAGCCACAGATACGCAGTATTTT. Its translation is CASSVAGLATDTQYF. Complete variable domain (other parts from reference TRBV9 and TRBJ2-3): DSGVTQTPKHLITATGQRVTLRCSPRSGDLSVYWYQQSLDQGLQFLIQYYNGEERAKGNILERFSAQQFPDLHSELNLSSLELGDSALYFCASSVAGLATDTQYFGPGTRLTVL.

CDR3 sequence reads: CASSWGARNSGNTIYF. For the CDR3, the DNA is TGTGCCAGCAGCTGGGGAGCACGTAACTCTGGAAACACCATATATTTT. The chain links TRBV7-8 to TRBJ1-3, with unresolved D. CDR1 is SGHVS and CDR2 is FQNEAQ in the germline V gene. Deletions cut 4 bases from V and 0 bases from J, with 13 bases between. The CDR3 has 16 amino acids.

The CDR3 region has the DNA TGCGCCAGCAGATCAAGGACAGGCACCAGCTATGGCTACACCTTC. This sequence encodes CASRSRTGTSYGYTF. V is TRBV5-1 and J is TRBJ1-2, with 7 bases matching TRBD1. CDR3 size: 15 residues. Germline assignment: CDR1 SGHRS and CDR2 YFSETQ. V lost 5 bases to trimming and J lost 4 bases; unmatched junction nucleotides: 11.

There are a few counts of this clone. This rearrangement joins TRBV7-2 to TRBJ2-7; 10 nucleotides align to TRBD2. The CDR3 length is 16 residues. Germline V lookup: CDR1 SGHTA, CDR2 FQGNSA. The V segment lost 2 bases and the J segment 1 base; nucleotides outside the gene matches: 5. CDR3 region: CASSLTSGRVSYEQYF. For the CDR3, the DNA is TGTGCCAGCAGCTTAACCAGCGGGAGGGTATCCTACGAGCAGTACTTC.

The genes are TRBV13 and TRBJ2-7; 12 bases are a match to TRBD2. Unmatched junction bases numbered 9, after V lost 0 bases and J lost 6 bases. Germline loops: CDR1 PRHDT, CDR2 FYEKMQ (reference sequence). CDR3 size: 17 residues. The DNA of the CDR3 is TGTGCCAGCAGCTTAGGGCTTACTAGCGGGAGGCGCCTCGAGCAGTACTTC. Residues: CASSLGLTSGRRLEQYF.

The chain recombines TRBV19 with TRBJ1-2, with a tentative D call TRBD1 (5 bases). Trimming cost V 5 bases and J 0 bases, with 7 bases left between them. Germline values: CDR1 LNHDA, CDR2 SQIVND (reference sequence). The CDR3 contains 13 residues. The CDR3 here is CASSPTANYGYTF. In DNA form, the CDR3 reads TGTGCCAGTAGTCCGACAGCTAACTATGGCTACACCTTC.

V is TRBV5-6 and J is TRBJ2-1; 10 bases match TRBD2. Losses at the gene ends were 1 base for V and 7 bases for J; bases not matched to a gene: 8. The germline gives CDR1 SGHDT, CDR2 YYEEEE. This CDR3 region has 16 residues. The CDR3 nucleotides read TGTGCCAGCAGCTTGTGGCTAGCGGGAGTCGGGAATGAGCAGTTCTTC. This translates into CASSLWLAGVGNEQFF. The full variable domain, with the rest looked up from reference TRBV5-6 and TRBJ2-1, is DAGVTQSPTHLIKTRGQQVTLRCSPKSGHDTVSWYQQALGQGPQFIFQYYEEEERQRGNFPDRFSGHQFPNYSSELNVNALLLGDSALYLCASSLWLAGVGNEQFFGPGTRLTVL.

The chain employs TRBV7-3 and TRBJ2-1; 8 bases map to TRBD2. V was pared by 6 bases and J by 2 bases, with 9 bases of the junction left unmatched. This CDR3 region has 16 residues. Germline loops: CDR1 SGHTA, CDR2 FQGTGA. The CDR3 protein is CASRVSGTNTYNEQFF. In nucleotides, the CDR3 is TGTGCCAGCAGGGTTAGCGGGACTAATACCTACAATGAGCAGTTCTTC.

This sequence joins TRBV16 and TRBJ1-1, with D possibly being TRBD1 (5 bases). CDR1 KGHSY and CDR2 FQNENV come from the germline V gene. The CDR3 runs 15 residues. V lost 0 bases to trimming and J lost 1 base, with 9 bases between them. CDR3 protein: CASSQSPGQNTEAFF. The CDR3 DNA follows: TGTGCCAGCAGCCAATCTCCAGGACAGAACACTGAAGCTTTCTTT. Combining the CDR3 with reference TRBV16 and TRBJ1-1 gives the whole variable domain GEEVAQTPKHLVRGEGQKAKLYCAPIKGHSYVFWYQQVLKNEFKFLISFQNENVFDETGMPKERFSAKCLPNSPCSLEIQATKLEDSAVYFCASSQSPGQNTEAFFGQGTRLTVV.

The chain joins TRBV28 to TRBJ1-5; 9 nucleotides match TRBD1. The CDR3 runs to 16 residues. CDR1 MDHEN and CDR2 SYDVKM come from the germline V gene. The J segment lost 4 bases and the V segment lost 1 base, leaving 5 bases of the junction unmatched. CDR3 protein: CASSLYRTGENQPQHF. CDR3 sequence (DNA): TGTGCCAGCAGTTTATATAGGACAGGGGAGAATCAGCCCCAGCATTTT.

This chain joins TRBV20-1 and TRBJ2-1; no clear D. This CDR3 spans 10 amino acids. Trimming stripped 8 bases from V and 6 bases from J, with 8 bases between. Germline CDR1 DFQATT, CDR2 SNEGSKA (reference sequence). The CDR3: CSPLRNEQFF. In nucleotides, the CDR3 is TGCAGTCCCTTGCGCAATGAGCAGTTCTTC.

The chain is built from TRBV9 and TRBJ2-5, with a tentative D call TRBD1 (5 bases). The germline V and J ends were trimmed by 4 bases and 5 bases, with 12 bases remaining between them. The CDR3 length is 13 residues. Germline CDR1 reads SGDLS; CDR2 reads YYNGEE. The DNA for the CDR3 is TGTGCCAGCAGCCCCCAGGGTGGGGAGACCCAGTACTTC. This sequence encodes CASSPQGGETQYF. The full variable domain, in which reference TRBV9 and TRBJ2-5 provide the parts outside the CDR3, is DSGVTQTPKHLITATGQRVTLRCSPRSGDLSVYWYQQSLDQGLQFLIQYYNGEERAKGNILERFSAQQFPDLHSELNLSSLELGDSALYFCASSPQGGETQYFGPGTRLLVL.

This rearrangement joins TRBV15 to TRBJ2-1; 10 bases fit TRBD2. Germline CDR1 LNHNV, CDR2 YYDKDF (reference sequence). The ends lost 2 bases at V and 4 bases at J; junction bases unmatched: 5. The CDR3 consists of 16 residues. The CDR3 reads CATSRPSGSSYNEQFF. As DNA, the CDR3 is TGTGCCACCAGCAGACCTAGCGGGAGCTCATACAATGAGCAGTTCTTC.

CDR3 region: CASSQVPGGEQYF. As DNA, the CDR3 is TGCGCCAGCAGCCAAGTTCCAGGGGGGGAGCAGTACTTC. The chain links TRBV4-1 to TRBJ2-7; D is perhaps TRBD1 (7 bases). V was trimmed by 1 base and J by 7 bases, leaving 11 bases between them. CDR1 and CDR2 from the germline V gene are MGHRA and YSYEKL. The CDR3 consists of 13 residues.

This sequence joins TRBV11-2 and TRBJ2-5; 7 nucleotides match TRBD2. J gave up 5 bases and V 0 bases, and 6 bases lay outside the gene matches. Germline V gene sequence: CDR1 SGHAT, CDR2 FQNNGV. This CDR3 comprises 15 residues. In nucleotides, the CDR3 is TGTGCCAGCAGCTTAGAGGTCTCAGCGGGGGAGACCCAGTACTTC. Protein product: CASSLEVSAGETQYF.